The present T cell receptor (beta chain) was sequenced within a study of cytomegalovirus exposure and HLA in healthy donors. Using immunoSEQ multiplex PCR, the repertoire was profiled, and TCRdb retains in-frame clones only, with some absent. Here the sample spans fewer than 350,000 clones, roughly 90% being singletons. Germline assignment: CDR1 MDHEN and CDR2 SYDVKM. The CDR3 runs 15 residues. The V and J ends lost 1 base and 7 bases respectively, with 17 bases between them. This chain joins TRBV28 and TRBJ2-7, with a possible D match to TRBD1 (6 bases). Sequencing used PBMCs. The receptor's source is a woman aged 18 to 35 in good health and CMV-seronegative. In DNA form, the CDR3 reads TGTGCCAGCAGTTTATCGGAACAGGGTGGCTTTGAGCAGTACTTC. Translating gives CASSLSEQGGFEQYF. The variable domain in full, completed from reference TRBV28 and TRBJ2-7, reads DVKVTQSSRYLVKRTGEKVFLECVQDMDHENMFWYRQDPGLGLRLIYFSYDVKMKEKGDIPEGYSVSREKKERFSLILESASTNQTSMYLCASSLSEQGGFEQYFGPGTRLTVT.